This T cell receptor (beta chain) is drawn from a study of quantifying T cell responses using KT2 cells. Overall study: cDNA was made from DNase-treated RNA using alpha and beta constant primers.

In germline, CDR1 is SNHLY, CDR2 FYNNEI. Trimming left V 1 base short and J 5 bases short, with 9 bases between. The CDR3 has 14 residues. A single-stranded UMI oligo with SP2 sequence was ligated to cDNA 3' ends. An equimolar mix of RC1.1 and RC1.2 primed the beta chain across TRBC1 and TRBC2. TCRdb reprocessed the UMI-ligation and nested PCR reads with MiXCR, giving one entry per CDR3 protein. The sample consists of 50,000 to 70,000 distinct CDR3 sequences, around 12% of them appearing once. Known numbers of the T cell clone KT2 were added to PBMC. Different KT2-to-PBMC ratios were created with a constant PBMC count.

The source material was PBMCs spiked with cells of the T cell clone KT2. This TCR was sampled from a human donor. The chain links TRBV2 to TRBJ1-5; D may be TRBD1 (5 bases). In nucleotides, the CDR3 is TGTGCCAGCAGTGAAGTTCAGGGTTATCAGCCCCAGCATTTT. Protein: CASSEVQGYQPQHF.